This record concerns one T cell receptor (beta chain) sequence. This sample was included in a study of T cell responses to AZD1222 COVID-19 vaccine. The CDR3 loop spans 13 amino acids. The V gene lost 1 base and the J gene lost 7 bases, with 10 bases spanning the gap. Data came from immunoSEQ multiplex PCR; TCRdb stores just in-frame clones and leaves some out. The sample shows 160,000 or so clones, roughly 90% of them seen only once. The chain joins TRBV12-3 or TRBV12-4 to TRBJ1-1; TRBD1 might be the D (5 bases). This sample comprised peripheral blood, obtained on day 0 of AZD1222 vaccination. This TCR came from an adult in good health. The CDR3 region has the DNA TGTGCCAGCAGTTTAGTGGTCGGGGGTGAAGCTTTCTTT. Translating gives CASSLVVGGEAFF.